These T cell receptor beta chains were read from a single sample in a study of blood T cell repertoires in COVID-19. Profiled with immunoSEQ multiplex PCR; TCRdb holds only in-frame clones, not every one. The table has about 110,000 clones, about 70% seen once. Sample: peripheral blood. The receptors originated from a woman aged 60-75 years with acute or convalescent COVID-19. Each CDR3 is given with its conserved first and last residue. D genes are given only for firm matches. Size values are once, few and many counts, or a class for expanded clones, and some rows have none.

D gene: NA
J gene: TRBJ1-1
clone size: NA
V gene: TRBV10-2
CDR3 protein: CASSDVAIGGTEAFF
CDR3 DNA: TGCGCCAGCAGTGACGTGGCCATCGGCGGTACTGAAGCTTTCTTT

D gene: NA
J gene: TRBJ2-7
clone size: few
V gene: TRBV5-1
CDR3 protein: CASSMGGGGTAYEQYF
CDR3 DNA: TGCGCCAGCAGCATGGGAGGGGGGGGCACAGCCTACGAGCAGTACTTC

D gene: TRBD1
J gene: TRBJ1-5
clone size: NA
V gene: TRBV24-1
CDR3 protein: CATSAGQGGQPQHF
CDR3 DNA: TGTGCCACCAGTGCAGGACAGGGGGGTCAGCCCCAGCATTTT

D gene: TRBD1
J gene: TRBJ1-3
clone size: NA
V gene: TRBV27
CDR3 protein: CASRDSGGRDTIYF
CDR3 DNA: TGTGCCAGCAGAGACTCAGGGGGACGTGACACCATATATTTT

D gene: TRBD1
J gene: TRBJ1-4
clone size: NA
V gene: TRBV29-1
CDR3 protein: CSVGGQGNEKLFF
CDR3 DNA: TGCAGCGTCGGGGGACAGGGGAATGAAAAACTGTTTTTT

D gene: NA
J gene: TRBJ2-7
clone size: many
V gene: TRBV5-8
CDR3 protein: CASSLGTALSYEQYF
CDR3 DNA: TGTGCCAGCAGCTTGGGGACAGCCCTCTCCTACGAGCAGTACTTC

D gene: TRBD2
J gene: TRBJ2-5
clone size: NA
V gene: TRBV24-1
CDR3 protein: CATSDPTSFQETQYF
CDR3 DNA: TGTGCCACCAGTGACCCGACTAGCTTCCAAGAGACCCAGTACTTC

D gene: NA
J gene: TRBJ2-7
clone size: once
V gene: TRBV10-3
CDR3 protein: CAISEGGASSYEQYF
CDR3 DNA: TGTGCCATCAGTGAAGGAGGGGCTAGCTCCTACGAGCAGTACTTC

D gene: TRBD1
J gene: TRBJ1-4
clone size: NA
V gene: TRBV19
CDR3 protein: CASSIRGPKLFF
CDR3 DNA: TGTGCCAGTAGTATTAGGGGGCCGAAACTGTTTTTT

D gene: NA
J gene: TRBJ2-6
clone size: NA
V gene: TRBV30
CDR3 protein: CAWSRGSGANVLTF
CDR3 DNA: TGTGCCTGGAGTCGGGGGTCTGGGGCCAACGTCCTGACTTTC

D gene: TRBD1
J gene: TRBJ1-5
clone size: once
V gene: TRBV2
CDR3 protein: CASSPQGAGNQPQHF
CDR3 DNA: TGTGCCAGCAGTCCTCAGGGGGCAGGCAATCAGCCCCAGCATTTT

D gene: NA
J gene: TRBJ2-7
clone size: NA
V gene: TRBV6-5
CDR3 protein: CASSYPRYEQYF
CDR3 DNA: TGTGCCAGCAGTTACCCCCGTTACGAGCAGTACTTC

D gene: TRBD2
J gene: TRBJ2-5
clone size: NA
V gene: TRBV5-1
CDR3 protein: CASCGGGVGRETQYF
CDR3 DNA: TGCGCCAGCTGCGGGGGGGGAGTCGGTCGGGAGACCCAGTACTTC

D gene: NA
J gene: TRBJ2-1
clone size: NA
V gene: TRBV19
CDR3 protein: CASSIDPTSSYNEQFF
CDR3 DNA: TGTGCCAGTAGTATAGACCCTACGAGCTCCTACAATGAGCAGTTCTTC

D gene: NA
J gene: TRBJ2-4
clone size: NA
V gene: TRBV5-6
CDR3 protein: CASSSQIQGWNIQYF
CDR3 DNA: TGTGCCAGCAGCTCGCAAATACAGGGTTGGAACATTCAGTACTTC

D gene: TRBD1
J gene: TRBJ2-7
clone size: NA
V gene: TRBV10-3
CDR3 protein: CAISESSGQGGYF
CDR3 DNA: TGTGCCATCAGTGAGTCCTCTGGACAGGGGGGGTACTTC

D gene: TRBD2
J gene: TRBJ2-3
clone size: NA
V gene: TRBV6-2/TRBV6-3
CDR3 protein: CASSYPNPRIAGGRTDTQYF
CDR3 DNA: TGTGCCAGCAGTTACCCCAACCCGAGGATAGCGGGGGGCCGCACAGATACGCAGTATTTT

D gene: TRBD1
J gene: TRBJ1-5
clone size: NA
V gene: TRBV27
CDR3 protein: CASSATGGNQPQHF
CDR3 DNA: TGTGCCAGCAGTGCGACAGGGGGCAATCAGCCCCAGCATTTT

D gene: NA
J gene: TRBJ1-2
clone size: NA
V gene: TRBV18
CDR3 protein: CASSPLPGRYGYTF
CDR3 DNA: TGTGCCAGCTCACCACTCCCAGGCCGCTATGGCTACACCTTC

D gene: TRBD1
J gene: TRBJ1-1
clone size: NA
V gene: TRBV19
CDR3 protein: CASSAVGQGTKAFF
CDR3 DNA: TGTGCCAGTAGTGCGGTCGGACAGGGAACAAAAGCTTTCTTT

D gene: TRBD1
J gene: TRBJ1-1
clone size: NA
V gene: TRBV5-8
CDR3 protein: CASSRGHRGPTEAFF
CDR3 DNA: TGTGCCAGCAGCCGTGGACACAGGGGGCCGACTGAAGCTTTCTTT

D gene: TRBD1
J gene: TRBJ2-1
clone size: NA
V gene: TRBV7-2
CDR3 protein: CASSPGQRSYNEQFF
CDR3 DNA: TGTGCCAGCAGCCCGGGACAGAGATCCTACAATGAGCAGTTCTTC

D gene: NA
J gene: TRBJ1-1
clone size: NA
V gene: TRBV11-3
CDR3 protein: CASSLGSGRNTEAFF
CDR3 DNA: TGTGCCAGCAGCTTAGGTTCAGGTCGCAACACTGAAGCTTTCTTT

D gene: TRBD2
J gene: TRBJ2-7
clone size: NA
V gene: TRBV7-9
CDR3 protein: CASSPPGLEPHEQYF
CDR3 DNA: TGTGCCAGCAGCCCTCCGGGACTAGAACCCCACGAGCAGTACTTC

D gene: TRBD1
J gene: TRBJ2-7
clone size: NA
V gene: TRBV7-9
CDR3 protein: CASSLGGTGIHEQYF
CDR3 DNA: TGTGCCAGCAGCTTAGGCGGGACAGGGATCCACGAGCAGTACTTC

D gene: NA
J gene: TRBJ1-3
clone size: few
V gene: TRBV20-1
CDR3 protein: CSAQSGNTIYF
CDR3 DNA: TGCAGTGCCCAGTCTGGAAACACCATATATTTT

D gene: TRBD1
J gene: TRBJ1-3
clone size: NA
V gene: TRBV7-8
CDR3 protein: CASSPLDRASGNTIYF
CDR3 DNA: TGTGCCAGCAGCCCCCTGGACAGGGCATCTGGAAACACCATATATTTT

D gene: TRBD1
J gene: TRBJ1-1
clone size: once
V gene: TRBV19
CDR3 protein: CASKKPSGQGHTEAFF
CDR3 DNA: TGTGCCAGTAAGAAGCCCTCCGGACAGGGCCACACTGAAGCTTTCTTT

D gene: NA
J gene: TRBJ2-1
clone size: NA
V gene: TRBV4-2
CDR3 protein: CASSQETTGSYNEQFF
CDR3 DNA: TGTGCCAGCAGCCAAGAGACGACAGGATCTTACAATGAGCAGTTCTTC

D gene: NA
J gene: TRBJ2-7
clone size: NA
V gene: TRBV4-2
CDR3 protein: CASSQGQERSSYEQYF
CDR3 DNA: TGTGCCAGCAGCCAGGGGCAGGAGAGGAGCTCCTACGAGCAGTACTTC

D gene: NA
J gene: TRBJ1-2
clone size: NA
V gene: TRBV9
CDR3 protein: CASSAPSGGYGYTF
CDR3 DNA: TGTGCCAGCAGCGCACCTAGTGGCGGGTATGGCTACACCTTC

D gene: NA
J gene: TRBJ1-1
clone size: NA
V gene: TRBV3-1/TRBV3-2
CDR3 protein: CASSQAASNTEAFF
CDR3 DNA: TGTGCCAGCAGCCAAGCTGCGTCGAACACTGAAGCTTTCTTT

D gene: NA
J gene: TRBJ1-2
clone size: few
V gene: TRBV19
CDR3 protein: CASSIDSGKNYGYTF
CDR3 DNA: TGTGCCAGTAGTATAGATTCAGGCAAGAACTATGGCTACACCTTC

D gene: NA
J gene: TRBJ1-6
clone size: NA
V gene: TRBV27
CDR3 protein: CASRTQERYSPLHF
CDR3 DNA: TGTGCCAGCAGGACCCAGGAGCGGTACTCACCCCTCCACTTT

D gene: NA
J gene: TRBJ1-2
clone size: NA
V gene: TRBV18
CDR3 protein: CASSPPPRNGYTF
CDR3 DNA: TGTGCCAGCTCACCACCCCCCAGGAATGGCTACACCTTC

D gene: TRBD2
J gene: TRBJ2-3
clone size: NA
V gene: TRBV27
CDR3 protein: CASSNRGGGDTQYF
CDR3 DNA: TGTGCCAGCAGCAACCGGGGGGGCGGAGATACGCAGTATTTT

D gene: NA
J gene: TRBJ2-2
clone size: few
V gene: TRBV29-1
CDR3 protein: CSVEYGRGLAGELFF
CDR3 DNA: TGCAGCGTTGAGTATGGCAGGGGTCTAGCCGGGGAGCTGTTTTTT

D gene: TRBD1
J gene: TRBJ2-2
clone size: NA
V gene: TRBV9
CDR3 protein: CASSPRDRWAGELFF
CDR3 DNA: TGTGCCAGCAGCCCCCGGGACAGGTGGGCCGGGGAGCTGTTTTTT

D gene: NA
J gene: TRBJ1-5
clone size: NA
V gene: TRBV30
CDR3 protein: CAWSAPYSNQPQHF
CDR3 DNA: TGTGCCTGGAGTGCCCCTTATAGCAATCAGCCCCAGCATTTT

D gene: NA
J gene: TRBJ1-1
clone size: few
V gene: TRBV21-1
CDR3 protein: CASTPCRSMNTEAFF
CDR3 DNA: TGTGCCAGCACCCCCTGCCGGAGTATGAACACTGAAGCTTTCTTT

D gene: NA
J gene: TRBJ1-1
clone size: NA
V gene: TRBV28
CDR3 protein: CASSLSGVGEAFF
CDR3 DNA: TGTGCCAGCAGTTTATCGGGTGTAGGTGAAGCTTTCTTT

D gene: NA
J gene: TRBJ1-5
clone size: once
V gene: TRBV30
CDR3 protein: CAWSLTGGNQPQHF
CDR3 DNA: TGTGCCTGGAGTTTGACAGGAGGTAATCAGCCCCAGCATTTT

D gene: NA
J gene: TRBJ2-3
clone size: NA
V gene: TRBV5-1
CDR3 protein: CASSLVGENRVTDTQYF
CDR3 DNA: TGCGCCAGCAGCTTGGTTGGGGAAAACAGGGTTACAGATACGCAGTATTTT